One sample yielded the 21 T cell receptor beta chains listed below, sequenced in a study of a mutant IDH1 vaccine in newly diagnosed glioma. Time point in this sample: week 11, during vaccination. The vaccine gave 300 ug of a 20-mer mutant IDH1 peptide subcutaneously per dose. Some clones are missing from TCRdb's copy, which holds only in-frame ones; the method was immunoSEQ multiplex PCR. This repertoire shows about 40,000 clones, around 83% found once; its top ten account for about 2.2%. The antigens of these receptors remain unknown. The sample in question was PBMCs, obtained from a glioma patient whose treatment included an IDH1 peptide vaccine. These receptor sequences come from a man aged 35 to 55 with glioma.

The J gene is TRBJ2-2, the V gene TRBV7-2; the D gene could be TRBD1 or TRBD2 (5 bases each). CDR1 and CDR2 (germline): SGHTA, FQGNSA. The CDR3 has 15 amino acids. Trimming cost V 1 base and J 7 bases, with 13 bases left between them. CDR3 DNA sequence: TGTGCCAGCAGCTTAGAGGGGACGAGAAGCGGGGAGCTGTTTTTT. Residues: CASSLEGTRSGELFF.

The rearrangement joins TRBV27 to TRBJ1-2, with a weak D call TRBD1 (6 bases). Germline V CDR1 and CDR2: MNHEY, SMNVEV (reference sequence). The CDR3 runs to 15 residues. Trimming removed 7 bases at V and 1 base at J, with 16 bases between. CDR3 amino acids: CASKTGGLINYGYTF. In DNA, the CDR3 is TGTGCCAGCAAAACGGGGGGGCTGATTAACTATGGCTACACCTTC.

The count of this clone is one. The chain has TRBV5-1 and TRBJ2-7; 9 nucleotides agree with TRBD2. The CDR3 runs 13 residues. With V trimmed by 6 bases and J by 5 bases, 6 bases remained unmatched. CDR1 SGHRS and CDR2 YFSETQ come from the germline V gene. Here the CDR3 reads CASTLAGEHEQYF. The CDR3 DNA sequence: TGCGCCAGCACCTTAGCGGGAGAGCACGAGCAGTACTTC. The whole variable domain, remainder taken from reference TRBV5-1 and TRBJ2-7, is KAGVTQTPRYLIKTRGQQVTLSCSPISGHRSVSWYQQTPGQGLQFLFEYFSETQRNKGNFPGRFSGRQFSNSRSEMNVSTLELGDSALYLCASTLAGEHEQYFGPGTRLTVT.

This chain links TRBV11-1 with TRBJ2-7; maybe TRBD2 (6 bases). V lost 1 base to trimming and J lost 3 bases, with 13 bases between them. The germline CDR1 and CDR2 sequences are SGHAT and FQDESV (reference sequence). The CDR3 consists of 15 residues. CDR3 loop: CASSLEGRTNYEQYF. The CDR3 DNA reads TGTGCCAGCAGCTTAGAAGGCAGGACTAACTACGAGCAGTACTTC.

The chain uses TRBV5-4 and TRBJ2-1, with 7 bases lining up with TRBD2. Germline-derived CDR1 and CDR2 are SGHNT and YYREEE (reference sequence). This CDR3 is built from 16 residues. Germline trimming cut 0 bases from V and 3 bases from J; bases unmatched to any gene: 6. The CDR3 spells CASSLDPGGGYNEQFF. The CDR3 DNA reads TGTGCCAGCAGCTTGGATCCGGGGGGAGGCTACAATGAGCAGTTCTTC.

This rearrangement joins TRBV11-2 to TRBJ2-5; D gene ambiguous. This CDR3 comprises 11 residues. Germline values: CDR1 SGHAT, CDR2 FQNNGV. Trimming removed 5 bases at V and 5 bases at J, with 6 bases between. CDR3 DNA: TGTGCCAGCAGCCCCCATGAGACCCAGTACTTC. It codes for CASSPHETQYF. The full variable domain, in which reference TRBV11-2 and TRBJ2-5 provide the parts outside the CDR3, is EAGVAQSPRYKIIEKRQSVAFWCNPISGHATLYWYQQILGQGPKLLIQFQNNGVVDDSQLPKDRFSAERLKGVDSTLKIQPAKLEDSAVYLCASSPHETQYFGPGTRLLVL.

This clone has just one count. The V gene is TRBV9, the J gene TRBJ2-5; perhaps TRBD2 as D (5 bases). The CDR3 covers 14 residues. With 3 bases removed from V and 2 bases from J, the gap between germline ends came to 11 bases. In germline, CDR1 is SGDLS, CDR2 YYNGEE. The CDR3 protein is CASSALGGQETQYF. In nucleotides, the CDR3 is TGTGCCAGCAGCGCCCTCGGCGGGCAAGAGACCCAGTACTTC.

The chain combines TRBV7-2 with TRBJ2-7, with 9 bases fitting TRBD2. The CDR3 sequence is 15 residues long. With V trimmed by 5 bases and J by 0 bases, 5 bases remained unmatched. Germline CDR1 is SGHTA and CDR2 is FQGNSA. The CDR3 spells CASSPSSGASYEQYF. CDR3 sequence (DNA): TGTGCCAGCAGCCCGTCTAGCGGGGCCTCCTACGAGCAGTACTTC.

V is TRBV9 and J is TRBJ2-1; D is undetermined. V dropped 2 bases and J dropped 5 bases, with 8 bases sitting between them. This CDR3 spans 13 amino acids. Germline assignment: CDR1 SGDLS and CDR2 YYNGEE. The DNA of the CDR3 is TGTGCCAGCAGCGTTCCCCCCGACAATGAGCAGTTCTTC. Its translation: CASSVPPDNEQFF.

The chain is built from TRBV19 and TRBJ1-2; D uncertain. The CDR3 consists of 14 residues. Trimming removed 1 base at V and 10 bases at J, with 16 bases between. Germline V gene lookup returns CDR1 LNHDA and CDR2 SQIVND (reference sequence). The CDR3 spells CASSIGPTRRDYTF. The CDR3 DNA reads as TGTGCCAGTAGTATAGGCCCCACTCGCCGGGACTACACCTTC.

The genes are TRBV4-3 and TRBJ1-3, with unresolved D. Trimming removed 0 bases from V and 4 bases from J, with 16 bases in between. Germline values: CDR1 LGHNA, CDR2 YSLEER. There are 17 residues in the CDR3. CDR3 loop: CASSQESIRKRGNTIYF. In DNA form, the CDR3 reads TGCGCCAGCAGCCAAGAGAGCATTCGTAAGAGGGGAAACACCATATATTTT.

The rearrangement links TRBV6-4 to TRBJ2-1, with D possibly matching TRBD2 (5 bases). V was shortened by 4 bases and J by 0 bases, with 19 bases between the two germline ends. There are 18 residues in the CDR3. The germline V gene has CDR1 MRHNA and CDR2 SNTAGT. CDR3 amino acids: CASSGERVFKGSYNEQFF. The CDR3 DNA reads TGTGCCAGCAGTGGGGAGAGGGTCTTCAAAGGCTCCTACAATGAGCAGTTCTTC.

V and J are TRBV29-1 and TRBJ1-4; D is uncertain. The V gene lost 2 bases and the J gene lost 0 bases, with 13 bases spanning the gap. CDR1 is SQVTM, CDR2 ANQGSEA, per germline. CDR3 length equals 16 residues. In nucleotides, the CDR3 is TGCAGCGTTGAACCGTTAAGGGATGCAACTAATGAAAAACTGTTTTTT. Its translation is CSVEPLRDATNEKLFF.

The chain recombines TRBV19 with TRBJ2-2; D not resolved. V lost 3 bases, J lost 0 bases, and 5 bases lay in between. This CDR3 spans 14 amino acids. Germline V lookup: CDR1 LNHDA, CDR2 SQIVND (reference sequence). The CDR3 loop reads CASSMAANTGELFF. The CDR3 coding sequence is TGTGCCAGTAGTATGGCAGCGAACACCGGGGAGCTGTTTTTT.

The rearrangement joins TRBV15 to TRBJ2-7; D might be TRBD1 (5 bases). Germline CDR1 LNHNV, CDR2 YYDKDF (reference sequence). The length of the CDR3 is 17 residues. V lost 3 bases and J lost 4, with 22 bases in between. This CDR3 reads CATSRKFQGSGAYEQYF. The CDR3 coding sequence is TGTGCCACCAGCAGGAAATTTCAGGGTTCTGGGGCATACGAGCAGTACTTC.

The gene calls are TRBV5-4 and TRBJ1-2; D is undetermined. Germline CDR1 reads SGHNT; CDR2 reads YYREEE (reference sequence). V lost 6 bases and J lost 12, with 18 bases in between. The CDR3 consists of 12 residues. CDR3 amino acids: CASTFPRGRNTF. In nucleotides, the CDR3 is TGTGCCAGCACCTTCCCAAGAGGGCGAAACACCTTC.

V usage is TRBV5-6 and J usage is TRBJ1-2; tentative D call: TRBD1 (5 bases). The germline V gene encodes CDR1 SGHDT and CDR2 YYEEEE. The CDR3 loop spans 15 amino acids. The V end lost 4 bases, the J end lost 8 bases, and 21 bases lay between the germline ends. CDR3 bases: TGTGCCAGCAGCGGGCGGGCCGACTCCTGGGGGGGCTACACCTTC. Its translation is CASSGRADSWGGYTF.

CDR3: CASSTSGSGANVLTF. CDR3 nucleotides: TGTGCCAGCAGCACTTCGGGGAGTGGGGCCAACGTCCTGACTTTC. The rearrangement links TRBV2 to TRBJ2-6; D possibly corresponds to TRBD2 (5 bases). With 6 bases removed from V and 3 bases from J, the gap between germline ends came to 12 bases. Germline CDR1 is SNHLY and CDR2 is FYNNEI. The CDR3 runs to 15 residues.

This chain joins TRBV29-1 and TRBJ2-1; 10 bases align to TRBD2. The J segment lost 5 bases and the V segment lost 3 bases, leaving 7 bases of the junction unmatched. Germline V gene lookup returns CDR1 SQVTM and CDR2 ANQGSEA. The CDR3 sequence is 15 residues long. Here the CDR3 reads CSVDLLAGRDNEQFF. CDR3 coding DNA: TGCAGCGTTGATTTACTAGCGGGGAGGGACAATGAGCAGTTCTTC.

The chain employs TRBV7-8 and TRBJ1-1; D is unresolved. Per the germline V gene, CDR1 is SGHVS and CDR2 is FQNEAQ. This CDR3 spans 15 amino acids. Trimming pared 7 bases from V and 1 base from J, leaving 16 bases between. The DNA of the CDR3 is TGTGCCAGCAACCGAACCCCGGGAGGGAACACTGAAGCTTTCTTT. Translating it yields CASNRTPGGNTEAFF.

The V gene is TRBV6-4, the J gene TRBJ1-2; TRBD1 is a possible D gene (5 bases). The V and J ends lost 4 bases and 3 bases respectively, with 9 bases between them. The CDR3 is 13 residues long. The V gene's germline CDR1 is MRHNA and CDR2 SNTAGT. CDR3 coding DNA: TGTGCCAGCAGTGTGGGGCTTGACTATGGCTACACCTTC. This gives the protein CASSVGLDYGYTF.